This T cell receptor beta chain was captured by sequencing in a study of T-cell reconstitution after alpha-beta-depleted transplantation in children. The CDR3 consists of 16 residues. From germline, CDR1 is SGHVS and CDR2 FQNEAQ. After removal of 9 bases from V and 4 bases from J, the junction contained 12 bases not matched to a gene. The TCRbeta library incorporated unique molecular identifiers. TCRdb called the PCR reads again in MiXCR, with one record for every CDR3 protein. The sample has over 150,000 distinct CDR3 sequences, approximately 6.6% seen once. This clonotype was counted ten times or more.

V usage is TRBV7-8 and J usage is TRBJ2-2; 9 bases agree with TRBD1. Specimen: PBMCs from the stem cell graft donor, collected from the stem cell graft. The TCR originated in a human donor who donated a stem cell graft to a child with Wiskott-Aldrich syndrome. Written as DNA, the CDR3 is TGTGCCAGTTCACAACACGCGGACAGGGGCACCGGGGAGCTGTTTTTT. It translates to CASSQHADRGTGELFF.